This T cell receptor (beta chain) was obtained from a study of blood T cell repertoires in COVID-19. Study-wide context: Sources were T cells, B-cell-depleted T cells, or PBMCs; the material itself was cDNA or gDNA.

V was shortened by 5 bases and J by 5 bases, with 18 bases between the two germline ends. This CDR3 spans 15 amino acids. The germline V gene has CDR1 LNHDA and CDR2 SQIVND (reference sequence). In the original workflow: Reference gene primer amplification in the assay estimated nucleated cell counts. Some clones are missing from TCRdb's copy, which holds only in-frame ones; the method was immunoSEQ multiplex PCR. V, J and clone size are those of that table, while D and trimming were read from the DNA. The sample lists 200,000 to 300,000 clones, 80% to 95% seen once, with 0.8% to 0.95% in the top ten.

The sequence was obtained from a man aged 30 to 39 with COVID-19, enrolled during active disease. The sample consisted of peripheral blood. The chain is built from TRBV19 and TRBJ2-5; perhaps TRBD1 as D (6 bases). CDR3 in amino acids: CASSGARSRGETQYF. The CDR3 nucleotides are TGTGCCAGTAGTGGGGCCAGATCTAGGGGGGAGACCCAGTACTTC.